Below, 10 T cell receptor beta chains from the same sample are listed, as sequenced in a study of blood T cells in healthy people across ages. For the second PCR, which ran for about 6 to 11 cycles, a sample-barcoded 5' primer and a J-beta primer mix were used. TCRdb analysed the 5' RACE reads with MiXCR anew, one entry per CDR3 protein. The sample lists hundreds of thousands of distinct CDR3 sequences, under 30% occurring once. The sample consisted of blood. The receptors come from a woman over 75 in good health.

The chain links TRBV9 to TRBJ2-3; no reliable D call. Germline V CDR1 and CDR2: SGDLS, YYNGEE. Trimming stripped 3 bases from V and 1 base from J, with 9 bases between. This CDR3 comprises 14 residues. The DNA of the CDR3 is TGTGCCAGCAGCGAATCCGTCGGCACAGATACGCAGTATTTT. It translates to CASSESVGTDTQYF.

This clonotype occurred many times. V and J are TRBV10-3 and TRBJ2-7; unclear D gene. Between the trimmed V and J ends, which lost 5 bases and 1 base, there was a span of 18 bases. Germline CDR1 ENHRY, CDR2 SYGVKD. There are 16 residues in the CDR3. CDR3: CAISSSQGLSSYEQYF. In DNA, the CDR3 is TGTGCCATCAGTTCATCACAAGGGCTAAGTTCCTACGAGCAGTACTTC.

The J gene is TRBJ2-2, the V gene TRBV10-3; D is perhaps TRBD1 (5 bases). V lost 3 bases and J lost 4, with 9 bases in between. This CDR3 has 14 amino acids. Per germline, CDR1 ENHRY and CDR2 SYGVKD. The CDR3 region has the DNA TGTGCCATCAGTGAAGGACACCTCACCGGGGAGCTGTTTTTT. Translating gives CAISEGHLTGELFF.

This clonotype has a handful of counts. The junction differs from germline at one of its ends, possibly a read error. This chain joins TRBV6-6 and TRBJ1-1; 7 positions agree with TRBD1. Per germline, CDR1 MNHNY and CDR2 SVGAGI (reference sequence). This CDR3 contains 12 residues. CDR3 nucleotides: TGTGCCACGGGACAGATGAAAACTGAAGCTTTCTTT. Its translation: CATGQMKTEAFF.

The V and J genes are TRBV12-5 and TRBJ2-1, with 9 bases fitting TRBD2. The CDR3 consists of 22 residues. Trimming at V came to 0 bases and at J to 3 bases, leaving 21 bases not matched to a gene. Germline loops: CDR1 LGHNT, CDR2 FRNRAP. The CDR3 is CASGLVSYHLTSGSPFYNEQFF. In DNA form, the CDR3 reads TGTGCTAGTGGTTTGGTATCATACCACTTAACTAGCGGGTCTCCATTCTACAATGAGCAGTTCTTC.

Regarding this clonotype: One end of the junction is discordant with germline, which a read error may explain. This chain joins TRBV4-2 and TRBJ1-2; D remains unclear. The CDR3 is 15 amino acids. Germline V gene lookup returns CDR1 LGHNA and CDR2 YNFKEQ. DNA of the CDR3: TGTGCCAGCAGCCAAGGGATAGACGGGAACTATGGCTGCACCTTC. This encodes CASSQGIDGNYGCTF.

The chain recombines TRBV25-1 with TRBJ1-1; D ambiguous. Germline V gene sequence: CDR1 MGHDK, CDR2 SYGVNS. The CDR3 runs to 13 residues. Deletions cut 4 bases from V and 1 base from J, with 7 bases between. CDR3 DNA: TGTGCCAGCAGTGGAGGATGGAACACTGAAGCTTTCTTT. Translation: CASSGGWNTEAFF.

In its sample, this clonotype was seen many times. The J gene is TRBJ1-1, the V gene TRBV11-1; D uncertain. The CDR3 length is 14 residues. The V end was cut by 8 bases, the J end by 5 bases, with 18 bases between. Per the germline V gene, CDR1 is SGHAT and CDR2 is FQDESV (reference sequence). The CDR3 region is CASLSRSPGTEAFF. CDR3 DNA: TGTGCCAGCCTATCCAGGAGTCCGGGTACTGAAGCTTTCTTT.

This chain connects TRBV28 to TRBJ1-5, with TRBD1 identical over 8 bases. J lost 2 bases, V lost 3 bases, and 6 bases had no gene match. CDR3 length: 16 amino acids. From germline, CDR1 is MDHEN and CDR2 SYDVKM. As DNA, the CDR3 is TGTGCCAGCAGTTTCCCCGGACAGGGTGGCAATCAGCCCCAGCATTTT. It is translated as CASSFPGQGGNQPQHF.

This clonotype was counted a few times. A much more abundant neighbour one base away suggests this may be a read error. The chain joins TRBV29-1 to TRBJ2-1; 7 bases map to TRBD1. Germline V gene lookup returns CDR1 SQVTM and CDR2 ANQGSEA. The CDR3 sequence is 13 residues long. The CDR3: CSAGTVVGNERFF. The CDR3 nucleotides are TGCAGCGCCGGGACAGTTGTGGGCAATGAGCGGTTCTTC.